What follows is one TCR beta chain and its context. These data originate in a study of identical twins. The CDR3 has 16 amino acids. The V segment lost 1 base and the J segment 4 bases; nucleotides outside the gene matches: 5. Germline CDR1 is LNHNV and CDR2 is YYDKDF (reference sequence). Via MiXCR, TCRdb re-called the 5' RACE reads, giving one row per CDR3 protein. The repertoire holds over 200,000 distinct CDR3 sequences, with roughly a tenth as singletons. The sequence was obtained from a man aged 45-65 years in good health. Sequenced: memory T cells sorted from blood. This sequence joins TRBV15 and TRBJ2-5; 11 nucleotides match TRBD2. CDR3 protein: CATSRGLAGGAETQYF. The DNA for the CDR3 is TGTGCCACCAGCAGAGGGCTAGCGGGGGGTGCAGAGACCCAGTACTTC. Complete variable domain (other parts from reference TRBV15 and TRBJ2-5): DAMVIQNPRYQVTQFGKPVTLSCSQTLNHNVMYWYQQKSSQAPKLLFHYYDKDFNNEADTPDNFQSRRPNTSFCFLDIRSPGLGDTAMYLCATSRGLAGGAETQYFGPGTRLLVL.